One TCR beta chain is described in this entry. The antigen it recognizes is unknown. No much larger clone exists at a distance of one base, and base qualities are not known. Collaborating institutions collected whole blood in K2EDTA tubes following their own protocols. Collaborator samples were shipped for TCRbeta analysis as frozen whole blood, isolated PBMCs, or DNA extracted from either sample type. These data belong to a study of blood T cell repertoires in COVID-19 (dated by TCRdb to about 2020). Describing the broader study: Samples covering the acute and convalescent phases of COVID-19 were provided by collaborators in the United States, Italy and Spain. The prospective study material was composed of cDNA or gDNA derived from T cells, B-cell-depleted T cells, or PBMCs. Deeply sampled blood TCRbeta repertoires from subjects exposed to, actively infected with, or recovered from COVID-19 were included in the dataset. The repertoires were released in a freely available public database meant as a resource for research on the immune response to SARS-CoV-2. The samples were drawn from the first 160 participants of the ongoing ImmuneRACE study and from 950 to 1,500 subjects provided by 6 global collaborators. Sample metadata almost always included a de-identified subject ID, COVID-19 status, age in years and sex. Where HLA class I and class II types were available, the types were taken from metadata supplied by the sample provider, not from assay-based typing.

Reading the germline V gene gives CDR1 MNHNS and CDR2 SASEGT. Trimming takes 2 bases from V and 3 bases from J, and the germline ends sit 10 bases apart. The cysteine opens and the phenylalanine closes a CDR3 of 14 amino acids. Solely the CDR3 DNA is kept, with 42 bases framed from the first base. TCRbeta CDR3 regions were amplified from genomic DNA using the immunoSEQ Assay, a bias-controlled multiplex PCR. From the authors' description of their analysis: The number of nucleated cells in each sample was estimated from the amplification of reference gene primers within the assay. Sequence reads were collapsed and filtered to measure the absolute abundance of every unique TCRbeta CDR3 rearrangement. For each sample, productive Simpson clonality was calculated as the square root of Simpson's diversity index across productive rearrangements. TCRdb limited this immuneACCESS table to in-frame rearrangements with V and J called. A share of clones is missing; checked studies link under half to unresolved V genes, and the rest is unexplained. The DNA gave D and trimming, while V, J and clone size come from that table. Across this sample there are 150,000 to 200,000 clones, with more than 75% seen only once. Around 2.5% of the sample rests with the top ten.

The paper as a whole reports these results and caveats: The amount of clinical and demographic metadata varied by source and participant and was provided uncurated.

Sequencing input: peripheral blood. This TCR was sampled from a middle-aged man with active or convalescent COVID-19. The rearranged segments are TRBV6-1 and TRBJ1-2; TRBD1 might be the D gene, on 6 matching bases. The bases read TGTGCCAGCAGTGAAACAGGGTCCGACTATGGCTACACCTTC. This sequence encodes CASSETGSDYGYTF.